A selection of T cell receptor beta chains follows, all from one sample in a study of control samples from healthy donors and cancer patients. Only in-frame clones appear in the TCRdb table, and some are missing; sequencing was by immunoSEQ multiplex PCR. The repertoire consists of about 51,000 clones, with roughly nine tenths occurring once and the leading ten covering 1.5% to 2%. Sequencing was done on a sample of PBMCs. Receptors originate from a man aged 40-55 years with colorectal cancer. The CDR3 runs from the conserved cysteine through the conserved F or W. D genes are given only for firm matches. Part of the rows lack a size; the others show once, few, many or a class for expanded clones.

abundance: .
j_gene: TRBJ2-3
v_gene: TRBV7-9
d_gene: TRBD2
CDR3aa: CASTSTSGTDTQYF
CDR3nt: TGTGCCAGCACCTCTACTAGCGGAACAGATACGCAGTATTTT

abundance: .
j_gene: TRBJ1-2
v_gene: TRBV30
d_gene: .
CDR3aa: CGILRGSANYGYTF
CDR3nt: TGTGGCATCTTAAGGGGCTCAGCTAACTATGGCTACACCTTC

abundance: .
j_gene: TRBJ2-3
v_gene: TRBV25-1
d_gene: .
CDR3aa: CASSTAERRLTDTQYF
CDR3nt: TGTGCCAGCAGCACTGCGGAACGGCGTCTCACAGATACGCAGTATTTT

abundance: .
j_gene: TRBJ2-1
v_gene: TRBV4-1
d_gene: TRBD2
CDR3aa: CASSLREGAFRGDDNEQFF
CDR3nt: TGCGCCAGCAGCCTGAGGGAGGGAGCTTTTCGGGGCGATGACAATGAGCAGTTCTTC

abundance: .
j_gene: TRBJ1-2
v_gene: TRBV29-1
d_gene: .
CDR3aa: CSVARQGSNYGYTF
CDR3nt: TGCAGCGTTGCTAGACAAGGGTCTAACTATGGCTACACCTTC

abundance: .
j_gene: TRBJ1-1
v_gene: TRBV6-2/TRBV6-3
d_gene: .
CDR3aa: CASSRMGPSGTEAFF
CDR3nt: TGTGCCAGCAGTCGAATGGGCCCCTCCGGGACTGAAGCTTTCTTT

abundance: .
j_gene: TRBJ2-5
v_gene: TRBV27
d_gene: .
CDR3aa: CASSFSRGPGEETQYF
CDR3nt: TGTGCCAGCAGTTTCTCCAGGGGCCCTGGGGAGGAGACCCAGTACTTC

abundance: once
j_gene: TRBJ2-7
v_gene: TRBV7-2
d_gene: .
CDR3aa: CASSLGSSNYEQYF
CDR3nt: TGTGCCAGCAGCTTAGGATCAAGCAACTACGAGCAGTACTTC

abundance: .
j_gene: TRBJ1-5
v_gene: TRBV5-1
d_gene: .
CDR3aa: CASSPEPGQPQHF
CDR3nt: TGCGCCAGCAGCCCCGAACCGGGGCAGCCCCAGCATTTT

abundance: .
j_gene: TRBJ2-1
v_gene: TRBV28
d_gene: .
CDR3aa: CASRLPGTYNEQFF
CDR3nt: TGTGCCAGCAGGTTGCCTGGGACTTACAATGAGCAGTTCTTC

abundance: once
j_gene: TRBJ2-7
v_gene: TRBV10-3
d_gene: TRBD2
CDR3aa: CAIHGGSSEQYF
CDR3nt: TGTGCCATCCACGGCGGGAGTTCCGAGCAGTACTTC